What follows are 23 T cell receptor beta chains derived from one specimen sequenced in a study of shared clonotypes between healthy human individuals. Measured with immunoSEQ multiplex PCR; TCRdb has only the in-frame clones, and not every one. The sample shows some 500,000 clones, roughly 95% of them seen only once. The source material was naive CD4+ T cells sorted from blood. As to subset: CD45RA+ positively selected. The receptors were gathered from a woman in her thirties in good health.

The V gene is TRBV28, the J gene TRBJ1-1; 10 nucleotides line up with TRBD1. CDR3 length equals 13 residues. Germline V gives CDR1 MDHEN, CDR2 SYDVKM. V was clipped by 5 bases and J by 6 bases; unmatched bases: 3. The chain's CDR3 is CASSGQGGAEAFF. DNA for the CDR3: TGTGCCAGCAGTGGACAGGGGGGCGCTGAAGCTTTCTTT. The complete variable domain, with remaining parts taken from reference TRBV28 and TRBJ1-1, reads DVKVTQSSRYLVKRTGEKVFLECVQDMDHENMFWYRQDPGLGLRLIYFSYDVKMKEKGDIPEGYSVSREKKERFSLILESASTNQTSMYLCASSGQGGAEAFFGQGTRLTVV.

The chain uses TRBV18 and TRBJ1-4; D gene ambiguous. The ends were cut back, 3 bases at V and 3 bases at J, with 17 bases in the middle. This CDR3 comprises 17 residues. The germline V gene has CDR1 KGHSH and CDR2 LQKENI. The CDR3 DNA reads as TGTGCCAGCTCACCCAATACCCTCTTGGGAGCTAATGAAAAACTGTTTTTT. Amino acid sequence: CASSPNTLLGANEKLFF.

The chain is built from TRBV5-1 and TRBJ1-1; TRBD1 matches 7 bases. The V segment lost 4 bases and the J segment 4 bases; nucleotides outside the gene matches: 4. The CDR3 is 13 amino acids. Germline V gene sequence: CDR1 SGHRS, CDR2 YFSETQ. For the CDR3, the DNA is TGCGCCAGCAGCATTACAGGGGTCACTGAAGCTTTCTTT. Protein: CASSITGVTEAFF.

This clone was seen once. The V gene is TRBV4-1, the J gene TRBJ1-1; 8 positions match TRBD1. This CDR3 is built from 15 residues. Germline CDR1 reads MGHRA; CDR2 reads YSYEKL. V shed 2 bases, J shed 1 base, and the junction held 3 bases outside the gene matches. The CDR3 DNA sequence: TGCGCCAGCAGCCAACAGGGGGCCCAGAACACTGAAGCTTTCTTT. Translation: CASSQQGAQNTEAFF.

The J gene is TRBJ1-4, the V gene TRBV7-9; D perhaps matches TRBD1 (5 bases). Trimming removed 5 bases at V and 6 bases at J, with 16 bases between. There are 15 residues in the CDR3. In germline, CDR1 is SEHNR, CDR2 FQNEAQ (reference sequence). CDR3 sequence reads: CASSQDGRAHEKLFF. The CDR3 DNA sequence: TGTGCCAGCAGCCAAGATGGCAGGGCTCATGAAAAACTGTTTTTT.

This clone has a handful of counts. This sample also contains other DNA sequences that code for the same CDR3. CDR3 amino acids: CAWSRGSNQPQHF. The CDR3 region has the DNA TGTGCCTGGAGTAGGGGGAGCAATCAGCCCCAGCATTTT. The chain links TRBV30 to TRBJ1-5, with D possibly being TRBD1 (6 bases). This CDR3 comprises 13 residues. The germline V and J ends were trimmed by 2 bases and 1 base, with 6 bases remaining between them. Germline assignment: CDR1 GTSNPN and CDR2 SVGIG (reference sequence). Full variable domain (rest looked up from reference TRBV30 and TRBJ1-5): SQTIHQWPATLVQPVGSPLSLECTVEGTSNPNLYWYRQAAGRGLQLLFYSVGIGQISSEVPQNLSASRPQDRQFILSSKKLLLSDSGFYLCAWSRGSNQPQHFGDGTRLSIL.

The chain carries TRBV28 and TRBJ1-1, with 7 bases lining up with TRBD1. The CDR3 is made up of 15 amino acids. Trimming removed 4 bases from V and 5 bases from J; junction bases left unmatched: 10. The germline CDR1 and CDR2 sequences are MDHEN and SYDVKM. The CDR3 is CASSSAGTAVTEAFF. CDR3 nucleotides: TGTGCCAGCAGTTCGGCTGGGACAGCCGTTACTGAAGCTTTCTTT.

V usage is TRBV11-3 and J usage is TRBJ2-7; 8 bases match TRBD1. J lost 3 bases, V lost 1 base, and 8 bases had no gene match. The germline V gene encodes CDR1 SGHNT and CDR2 YENEEA. The CDR3 runs to 16 residues. The CDR3 here is CASSLGMGTGHYEQYF. DNA for the CDR3: TGTGCCAGCAGCTTAGGCATGGGGACAGGTCACTACGAGCAGTACTTC.

The rearrangement links TRBV5-4 to TRBJ2-1, with TRBD2 matching 9 bases. Trimming cost V 1 base and J 1 base; bases outside gene matches: 6. The CDR3 has 17 residues. Germline lookup yields CDR1 SGHNT and CDR2 YYREEE (reference sequence). The CDR3 spells CASSLRASGDSYNEQFF. CDR3 coding DNA: TGTGCCAGCAGCTTGAGGGCTAGCGGGGATTCCTACAATGAGCAGTTCTTC.

The genes are TRBV28 and TRBJ1-1, with unresolved D. In germline, CDR1 is MDHEN, CDR2 SYDVKM. V was clipped by 6 bases and J by 0 bases, with 11 bases between them. The CDR3 extends over 14 amino acids. The CDR3 sequence: CASRLRHMNTEAFF. DNA for the CDR3: TGTGCCAGCAGACTGAGGCATATGAACACTGAAGCTTTCTTT.

This chain joins TRBV19 and TRBJ2-4; D may correspond to TRBD1 or TRBD2 (5 bases each). The germline V gene has CDR1 LNHDA and CDR2 SQIVND (reference sequence). The CDR3 length is 19 residues. The germline V and J ends were trimmed by 5 bases and 6 bases, with 29 bases remaining between them. DNA of the CDR3: TGTGCCAGTAGTCTAGGGAGTCAGGGCGTCCTAGGTGAGAGAAACATTCAGTACTTC. It is translated as CASSLGSQGVLGERNIQYF.

J is TRBJ2-1 and V is TRBV19; D possibly corresponds to TRBD1 (6 bases). The germline V gene has CDR1 LNHDA and CDR2 SQIVND (reference sequence). There are 17 residues in the CDR3. Trimming stripped 3 bases from V and 4 bases from J, with 19 bases between. CDR3: CASSIQGRPHEYNEQFF. CDR3 DNA sequence: TGTGCCAGTAGTATTCAGGGGCGGCCTCATGAGTACAATGAGCAGTTCTTC. Combining the CDR3 with reference TRBV19 and TRBJ2-1 gives the whole variable domain DGGITQSPKYLFRKEGQNVTLSCEQNLNHDAMYWYRQDPGQGLRLIYYSQIVNDFQKGDIAEGYSVSREKKESFPLTVTSAQKNPTAFYLCASSIQGRPHEYNEQFFGPGTRLTVL.

This chain uses TRBV6-4 with TRBJ1-6; D remains ambiguous. CDR1 and CDR2 (germline): MRHNA, SNTAGT. The CDR3 is 14 residues long. V was cut by 1 base and J by 5 bases, with 6 bases left in between. The CDR3 protein is CASSDFGDNSPLHF. The CDR3 DNA reads as TGTGCCAGCAGTGACTTTGGGGATAATTCACCCCTCCACTTT.

This clone came up once. The chain recombines TRBV29-1 with TRBJ1-1; no clear D. The CDR3 contains 14 residues. V dropped 3 bases and J dropped 6 bases, with 17 bases sitting between them. From germline, CDR1 is SQVTM and CDR2 ANQGSEA. CDR3 DNA sequence: TGCAGCGTTGAGGGGATGACGGAAGATGCTGAAGCTTTCTTT. Its protein product is CSVEGMTEDAEAFF.

Concerning this clone: Other DNA sequences within the sample encode an identical CDR3. The rearrangement uses TRBV18 and TRBJ1-1; D not resolved. The CDR3 sequence is 13 residues long. V lost 3 bases and J 1 base, leaving 6 bases between the germline ends. Germline CDR1 KGHSH, CDR2 LQKENI. DNA for the CDR3: TGTGCCAGCTCACCGACCTCGAACACTGAAGCTTTCTTT. This gives the protein CASSPTSNTEAFF.

The rearrangement links TRBV21-1 to TRBJ2-2; the table's D gene call, TRBD1, was not cross checked with the DNA. TRBV21-1 is a known pseudogene. The CDR3 consists of 21 residues. The CDR3 sequence: CASSKHVSGPRRKPSAGELFF. The CDR3 nucleotides are TGTGCCAGCAGCAAACACGTTTCTGGTCCTCGCAGGAAACCATCGGCCGGGGAGCTGTTTTTT.

This clone appeared once. The chain carries TRBV2 and TRBJ1-2, with 9 nucleotides matching TRBD1. CDR3 length: 13 residues. The germline CDR1 and CDR2 sequences are SNHLY and FYNNEI. With 7 bases clipped from V and 4 bases from J, the junction kept 4 bases outside the gene matches. The CDR3 sequence: CASTWDRVYGYTF. CDR3 DNA: TGTGCCAGCACCTGGGACAGGGTCTATGGCTACACCTTC.

The chain couples TRBV7-9 to TRBJ1-1, with TRBD1 matching 7 bases. The CDR3 loop spans 18 amino acids. Germline lookup yields CDR1 SEHNR and CDR2 FQNEAQ (reference sequence). The junction had 13 bases not matched to a gene; V was cut back by 3 bases and J by 0 bases. Here the CDR3 reads CASSFRLNRGGVNTEAFF. The CDR3 coding sequence is TGTGCCAGCAGCTTCAGATTGAACAGGGGAGGGGTGAACACTGAAGCTTTCTTT.

This chain uses TRBV7-2 with TRBJ1-3, with D perhaps matching TRBD1 (5 bases). Trimming stripped 5 bases from V and 1 base from J, with 9 bases between. Germline values: CDR1 SGHTA, CDR2 FQGNSA. CDR3 length equals 14 residues. CDR3 sequence (DNA): TGTGCCAGCAGCCTTCAGGGTTCTGGAAACACCATATATTTT. Its translation: CASSLQGSGNTIYF.

The genes are TRBV2 and TRBJ2-3; perhaps TRBD2 as D (6 bases). V was cut by 3 bases and J by 4 bases, with 8 bases left in between. The CDR3 totals 13 residues. CDR1 is SNHLY, CDR2 FYNNEI, per germline. The CDR3 DNA sequence: TGTGCCAGCAGTGAGGGAGGCCCAGATACGCAGTATTTT. As protein: CASSEGGPDTQYF.

This clone was seen a single time. The chain carries TRBV7-6 and TRBJ2-7; tentatively, D is TRBD1 or TRBD2 (5 bases each). Per germline, CDR1 SGHVS and CDR2 FNYEAQ. The CDR3 is 14 amino acids. Trimming left V 1 base short and J 3 bases short, with 10 bases between. The chain's CDR3 is CASSLVEGIYEQYF. As DNA, the CDR3 is TGTGCCAGCAGCTTAGTCGAGGGGATCTACGAGCAGTACTTC.

This clone turned up a few times. Here the CDR3 reads CASSHPAGEQYF. In DNA form, the CDR3 reads TGCGCCAGCAGCCACCCCGCTGGTGAGCAGTACTTC. This rearrangement joins TRBV4-1 to TRBJ2-7; D is unclear. The germline V gene has CDR1 MGHRA and CDR2 YSYEKL. With 3 bases removed from V and 7 bases from J, the gap between germline ends came to 10 bases. The CDR3 sequence is 12 residues long.

This sequence joins TRBV5-4 and TRBJ2-5; a possible D gene is TRBD1 (6 bases). V lost 4 bases, J lost 5 bases, and 18 bases lay in between. The CDR3 contains 15 residues. Per the germline V gene, CDR1 is SGHNT and CDR2 is YYREEE (reference sequence). The chain's CDR3 is CASSTPMGAGETQYF. CDR3 sequence (DNA): TGTGCCAGCAGCACCCCGATGGGGGCCGGGGAGACCCAGTACTTC.